The 15 T cell receptor beta chains presented below share a single source sample, sequenced in a study of blood T cell repertoires in COVID-19. Measured with immunoSEQ multiplex PCR; TCRdb has only the in-frame clones, and not every one. The sample has some 520,000 clones; roughly 89% are singletons. Sequencing was carried out using peripheral blood. These TCRs come from a young man with COVID-19, enrolled during active disease.

This rearrangement joins TRBV3-1 (or the pseudogene TRBV3-2) to TRBJ2-7; D is possibly TRBD1 (5 bases). Germline V gene lookup returns CDR1 LGHDT and CDR2 YNNKEL (reference sequence). Between the trimmed V and J ends, which lost 4 bases and 5 bases, there was a span of 12 bases. The CDR3 runs 13 residues. CDR3 in DNA: TGTGCCAGCAGCCGGGGCAGGGTCCACGAGCAGTACTTC. Residues: CASSRGRVHEQYF.

The chain is built from TRBV18 and TRBJ1-6, with 9 nucleotides matching TRBD1. The V and J ends lost 4 bases and 8 bases, in that order; junction bases with no gene match: 9. The germline gives CDR1 KGHSH, CDR2 LQKENI. CDR3 length: 16 amino acids. The CDR3 sequence is CASSLVPGQGYSPLHF. The CDR3 DNA follows: TGTGCCAGCTCACTAGTACCGGGACAGGGTTATTCACCCCTCCACTTT.

The chain joins TRBV9 to TRBJ2-2, with 10 bases aligning to TRBD2. Looked up from germline, CDR1 is SGDLS and CDR2 is YYNGEE. V lost 0 bases and J lost 1; bases outside the gene matches: 6. CDR3 length: 18 residues. The chain's CDR3 is CASSVAPRLAGNTGELFF. CDR3 bases: TGTGCCAGCAGCGTAGCGCCCAGACTAGCGGGGAACACCGGGGAGCTGTTTTTT.

This chain uses TRBV6-1 with TRBJ1-5; 7 positions match TRBD1. This CDR3 contains 16 residues. V lost 0 bases, J lost 0 bases, and 2 bases stayed unmatched. Germline V gene data show CDR1 as MNHNS and CDR2 as SASEGT. As DNA, the CDR3 is TGTGCCAGCAGTGAAGCCCGGGACAGTAGCAATCAGCCCCAGCATTTT. Translated, it gives CASSEARDSSNQPQHF.

The genes are TRBV9 and TRBJ1-2; 12 bases are shared with TRBD1. The V gene end was trimmed by 3 bases and the J gene end by 4 bases; junction bases not matched to a gene: 10. Per the germline V gene, CDR1 is SGDLS and CDR2 is YYNGEE. CDR3 size: 17 residues. CDR3 coding DNA: TGTGCCAGCAGCGGGGGACAGGGGGCGCATTCAGGCTATGGCTACACCTTC. Its protein product is CASSGGQGAHSGYGYTF.

The chain uses TRBV7-9 and TRBJ2-7; weak D call: TRBD2 (6 bases). This CDR3 region has 15 residues. V lost 3 bases, J lost 3 bases, and 15 bases lay in between. Germline V gene sequence: CDR1 SEHNR, CDR2 FQNEAQ (reference sequence). The CDR3 DNA follows: TGTGCCAGCAGCTTGGGGACTCCCCGGGGCTACGAGCAGTACTTC. Its protein product is CASSLGTPRGYEQYF.

The chain uses TRBV19 and TRBJ1-5, with 9 positions matching TRBD1. CDR1 and CDR2 (germline): LNHDA, SQIVND (reference sequence). Losses at the gene ends were 6 bases for V and 7 bases for J; bases not matched to a gene: 13. The length of the CDR3 is 16 residues. CDR3 region: CASSSPNRGLKQPQHF. CDR3 DNA: TGTGCCAGTAGCTCTCCTAACAGGGGGCTTAAGCAGCCCCAGCATTTT.

V and J are TRBV2 and TRBJ2-1, with D maybe TRBD2 (6 bases). This CDR3 spans 16 amino acids. V was pared by 5 bases and J by 6 bases, with 20 bases between. The germline V gene has CDR1 SNHLY and CDR2 FYNNEI. CDR3 sequence: CASSLGPGSNFNEQFF. DNA for the CDR3: TGTGCCAGCAGTCTAGGGCCCGGGAGTAATTTCAATGAGCAGTTCTTC.

The chain joins TRBV19 to TRBJ1-5; D gene uncertain. Germline V gene sequence: CDR1 LNHDA, CDR2 SQIVND (reference sequence). The CDR3 extends over 12 amino acids. Trimming cost V 6 bases and J 6 bases, with 9 bases left between them. CDR3 protein: CASRAGFQPQHF. For the CDR3, the DNA is TGTGCCAGTAGAGCGGGTTTTCAGCCCCAGCATTTT. Supplemented by reference TRBV19 and TRBJ1-5, the full variable domain reads DGGITQSPKYLFRKEGQNVTLSCEQNLNHDAMYWYRQDPGQGLRLIYYSQIVNDFQKGDIAEGYSVSREKKESFPLTVTSAQKNPTAFYLCASRAGFQPQHFGDGTRLSIL.

In this sample, this clone turned up once. The genes are TRBV15 and TRBJ2-7; 7 nucleotides agree with TRBD1. After removal of 7 bases from V and 3 bases from J, the junction contained 6 bases not matched to a gene. Germline CDR1 LNHNV, CDR2 YYDKDF (reference sequence). The CDR3 sequence is 13 residues long. CDR3 DNA sequence: TGTGCCACCACCGACAGGGTTGGCTACGAGCAGTACTTC. Encoded protein: CATTDRVGYEQYF. The whole variable domain, remainder taken from reference TRBV15 and TRBJ2-7, is DAMVIQNPRYQVTQFGKPVTLSCSQTLNHNVMYWYQQKSSQAPKLLFHYYDKDFNNEADTPDNFQSRRPNTSFCFLDIRSPGLGDTAMYLCATTDRVGYEQYFGPGTRLTVT.

The CDR3 sequence: CASTLRQGRNLFF. CDR3 coding DNA: TGTGCCAGTACCCTCAGACAGGGGAGGAACCTGTTTTTT. The chain carries TRBV19 and TRBJ2-2, with TRBD1 matching over 8 bases. The CDR3 spans 13 residues. V trimming: 7 bases; J trimming: 14 bases; junction bases outside the gene matches: 12. Germline V gene sequence: CDR1 LNHDA, CDR2 SQIVND (reference sequence).

The chain employs TRBV5-1 and TRBJ2-7, with 9 bases identical to TRBD1. V lost 3 bases and J lost 7; bases outside the gene matches: 17. This CDR3 comprises 17 residues. Looked up from germline, CDR1 is SGHRS and CDR2 is YFSETQ. CDR3 protein: CASSSTPSGTGHGEQYF. CDR3 DNA sequence: TGCGCCAGCAGCTCTACCCCTTCCGGGACAGGGCATGGTGAGCAGTACTTC.

This sequence joins TRBV7-9 and TRBJ1-4, with 8 bases matching TRBD1. This CDR3 has 15 amino acids. Per germline, CDR1 SEHNR and CDR2 FQNEAQ (reference sequence). Trimming cost V 1 base and J 5 bases; bases outside gene matches: 3. The CDR3 here is CASSLVTGANEKLFF. CDR3 coding DNA: TGTGCCAGCAGCTTAGTGACAGGGGCGAATGAAAAACTGTTTTTT.

The genes are TRBV19 and TRBJ1-5, with 7 bases lining up with TRBD1. Trimming cost V 5 bases and J 11 bases; bases outside gene matches: 18. The germline gives CDR1 LNHDA, CDR2 SQIVND (reference sequence). The CDR3 loop spans 16 amino acids. The CDR3 coding sequence is TGTGCCAGTAGTGTTCGACAGGGTTGGGCGTTTGAGGCCCAGCATTTT. Amino acids: CASSVRQGWAFEAQHF.

V and J are TRBV14 and TRBJ2-3; 10 bases map to TRBD2. With V trimmed by 5 bases and J by 2 bases, 4 bases remained unmatched. The CDR3 is 15 residues long. CDR1 and CDR2 from the germline V gene are SGHDN and FVKESK. The CDR3 loop reads CASSSGLAITDTQYF. CDR3 DNA: TGTGCCAGCAGCTCGGGACTAGCGATCACAGATACGCAGTATTTT.